These 10 T cell receptor beta chains were all obtained from the same sample, sequenced in a study of cytomegalovirus exposure and HLA in healthy donors (dated by TCRdb to about 2017). Libraries were made using the immunoSEQ multiplex PCR assay. The table comes from immuneACCESS by way of TCRdb, which keeps in-frame sequences with V and J called. Part of the clones is missing from these tables; in studies checked, under half for an unresolved V gene and the rest for unknown reasons. The sample table holds some 78,000 clones, of which 90% to 97% were seen once. The ten largest account for roughly 1.5% of the sample. Sequencing was done on a sample of PBMCs. The receptor set was obtained from a young man in good health and CMV-seropositive.

This clone has only a few counts. The chain combines TRBV19 with TRBJ1-5; D uncertain. Germline CDR1 LNHDA, CDR2 SQIVND (reference sequence). V was shortened by 9 bases and J by 10 bases, with 19 bases between the two germline ends. The CDR3 is 13 residues long. The CDR3 nucleotides read TGTGCCAGCCGGGCGAGGGAAGCAGGCCCCCAGCATTTT. Its protein is CASRAREAGPQHF.

This clone appeared once. The chain's CDR3 is CASSEVGAGGINIQYF. CDR3 sequence (DNA): TGTGCCAGCAGTGAAGTCGGGGCCGGGGGGATAAACATTCAGTACTTC. The genes are TRBV6-1 and TRBJ2-4; 7 nucleotides line up with TRBD2. V lost 1 base to trimming and J lost 6 bases; unmatched junction nucleotides: 9. The CDR3 extends over 16 amino acids. Per the germline V gene, CDR1 is MNHNS and CDR2 is SASEGT.

This chain uses TRBV18 with TRBJ1-5; D perhaps matches TRBD1 (5 bases). Trimming removed 2 bases at V and 8 bases at J, with 10 bases between. This CDR3 is 13 amino acids long. Germline CDR1 reads KGHSH; CDR2 reads LQKENI. CDR3 region: CASSPSGGEPQHF. The CDR3 DNA is TGTGCCAGCTCACCAAGTGGGGGGGAGCCCCAGCATTTT. The complete variable domain, with remaining parts taken from reference TRBV18 and TRBJ1-5, reads NAGVMQNPRHLVRRRGQEARLRCSPMKGHSHVYWYRQLPEEGLKFMVYLQKENIIDESGMPKERFSAEFPKEGPSILRIQQVVRGDSAAYFCASSPSGGEPQHFGDGTRLSIL.

V is TRBV5-1 and J is TRBJ2-3; 8 bases are shared with TRBD1. The V segment lost 3 bases and the J segment 2 bases; nucleotides outside the gene matches: 8. The CDR3 spans 16 residues. Germline V CDR1 and CDR2: SGHRS, YFSETQ. CDR3 nucleotides: TGCGCCAGCAGCTACCCCGGGACAGGATTCACAGATACGCAGTATTTT. It is translated as CASSYPGTGFTDTQYF.

The chain links TRBV5-5 to TRBJ2-5; TRBD1 matches 11 bases. The V and J ends lost 2 bases and 6 bases, in that order; junction bases with no gene match: 6. The V gene's germline CDR1 is SGHKS and CDR2 YYEKEE (reference sequence). The CDR3 runs 15 residues. In DNA, the CDR3 is TGTGCCAGCAGCTTATCGGACAGGGGGCGGAAGACCCAGTACTTC. Protein sequence: CASSLSDRGRKTQYF.

V is TRBV29-1 and J is TRBJ2-1; D is undetermined. V lost 6 bases and J 4 bases, leaving 7 bases between the germline ends. The CDR3 extends over 11 amino acids. The germline gives CDR1 SQVTM, CDR2 ANQGSEA. The CDR3 loop reads CSVGVYNEQFF. CDR3 bases: TGCAGCGTCGGAGTATACAATGAGCAGTTCTTC.

The chain has TRBV27 and TRBJ1-4; D is ambiguous. V was shortened by 5 bases and J by 2 bases, with 21 bases between the two germline ends. CDR3 length: 18 amino acids. The germline gives CDR1 MNHEY, CDR2 SMNVEV (reference sequence). This CDR3 is CASSPWAQTSGTNEKLFF. The DNA of the CDR3 is TGTGCCAGCAGTCCATGGGCTCAGACGAGTGGGACTAATGAAAAACTGTTTTTT.

The rearrangement uses TRBV27 and TRBJ2-1, with 7 bases matching TRBD2. V shed 2 bases and J 7 bases; nucleotides not matched to a gene: 8. CDR1 is MNHEY and CDR2 is SMNVEV in the germline V gene (reference sequence). This CDR3 is 15 amino acids long. CDR3 sequence reads: CASSLASGLKNEQFF. Here the CDR3 DNA reads TGTGCCAGCAGTTTAGCTAGCGGCTTGAAAAATGAGCAGTTCTTC.

DNA of the CDR3: TGTGCCAGCAGTTACAGCGTAGGCCAGCCCCAGCATTTT. It specifies CASSYSVGQPQHF. The chain recombines TRBV6-5 with TRBJ1-5; unclear D gene. V was shortened by 2 bases and J by 7 bases, with 9 bases between the two germline ends. This CDR3 contains 13 residues. Germline V gene lookup returns CDR1 MNHEY and CDR2 SVGAGI.

This chain links TRBV5-6 with TRBJ2-3; TRBD2 aligns across 14 bases. The CDR3 runs to 16 residues. J gave up 3 bases and V 3 bases, and 3 bases lay outside the gene matches. In germline, CDR1 is SGHDT, CDR2 YYEEEE. This CDR3 reads CASSWGTSGSTDTQYF. Written as DNA, the CDR3 is TGTGCCAGCAGCTGGGGGACTAGCGGGAGTACAGATACGCAGTATTTT.